The clone carrying this T cell receptor (beta chain) was seen just once. Its antigen remains unidentified. These data originate in a study of T-cell memory formation after mild COVID-19. Overall study findings and caveats: Day 15 to 85 contracting clones showed balanced CD4/CD8; day 15 to 37 expanders favored CD4+. CD4+ clones that contracted lay mainly in CM and EM; CD8+ ones lay in EMRA.

Germline V gives CDR1 SNHLY, CDR2 FYNNEI. V was trimmed by 5 bases and J by 5 bases, leaving 12 bases between them. This CDR3 is 13 amino acids long. After 5'RACE with constant-segment primers, TCR alpha and TCR beta cDNA libraries carrying sample barcodes and UMIs were obtained. One entry per CDR3 protein results from TCRdb running MiXCR on the 5' RACE reads. The sample holds 190,000 or so distinct CDR3 sequences, about 10% seen once. The sequencing sample was made of PBMCs or a T cell subset sorted from them (not recorded which). This TCR came from a man aged 18 to 35 who had mild COVID-19 (a few samples of this study predate the infection). Cell type and time point are not known. The chain couples TRBV2 to TRBJ1-2, with D perhaps matching TRBD1 (5 bases). CDR3 coding DNA: TGTGCCAGCAGTCAAGGGACCGATTATGGCTACACCTTC. Translation gives CASSQGTDYGYTF.